The 3 T cell receptor beta chains in this list originate from one sample, sequenced in a study of blood T cell repertoires in COVID-19. Only in-frame clones appear in the TCRdb table, and some are missing; sequencing was by immunoSEQ multiplex PCR. The sample comprises more than 350,000 clones, about 83% of which are singletons, and roughly 10% rests with the top ten. The sequenced sample consisted of PBMCs or T cells enriched from blood (not recorded which). The receptors stem from a woman between 50 and 59 years old who had recovered from COVID-19.

This clone has only one observation. V is TRBV9 and J is TRBJ2-2, with TRBD2 matching over 8 bases. CDR3 length: 15 residues. The V segment lost 4 bases and the J segment 0 bases; nucleotides outside the gene matches: 2. In germline, CDR1 is SGDLS, CDR2 YYNGEE. The CDR3 is CASSPGGANTGELFF. Here the CDR3 DNA reads TGTGCCAGCAGCCCCGGGGGGGCGAACACCGGGGAGCTGTTTTTT.

This rearrangement joins TRBV6-2 or TRBV6-3 to TRBJ2-1; 11 bases align to TRBD2. The CDR3 has 18 residues. Germline assignment: CDR1 MNHEY and CDR2 SVGEGT. J was trimmed by 7 bases and V by 0 bases; bases with no gene match: 11. CDR3 nucleotide sequence: TGTGCCAGCAGTTACTCAGACCTTCCCGGGACTAGCGGTAATGAGCAGTTCTTC. It specifies CASSYSDLPGTSGNEQFF.

The chain uses TRBV7-8 and TRBJ2-3; D may be TRBD2 (5 bases). Germline CDR1 and CDR2: SGHVS and FQNEAQ. The V end was cut by 2 bases, the J end by 4 bases, with 13 bases between. The CDR3 totals 15 residues. CDR3 bases: TGTGCCAGCAGCTTATCGTTAAGAGCGGCAGATACGCAGTATTTT. Encoded protein: CASSLSLRAADTQYF. The full variable domain, completed using reference TRBV7-8 and TRBJ2-3, is GAGVSQSPRYKVAKRGQDVALRCDPISGHVSLFWYQQALGQGPEFLTYFQNEAQLDKSGLPSDRFFAERPEGSVSTLKIQRTQQEDSAVYLCASSLSLRAADTQYFGPGTRLTVL.